This TCR beta chain is drawn from a study of T cell changes during pregnancy in multiple sclerosis. Sequencing used immunoSEQ multiplex PCR; TCRdb keeps in-frame clones, though not all of them. The top ten clones hold under 6% of a sample with 30,000 to 35,000 clones, almost 90% of them seen once. Germline CDR1 SGHAT, CDR2 FQNNGV. With 3 bases clipped from V and 0 bases from J, the junction kept 9 bases outside the gene matches. This CDR3 contains 19 residues. The clonotype comes from a female donor with multiple sclerosis, enrolled in a pregnancy study. The chain links TRBV11-2 to TRBJ2-2; TRBD2 agrees at 11 bases. This material consisted of CD8+ T cells from peripheral blood mononuclear cells, taken after pregnancy. This CDR3 reads CASSLASGRLTANTGELFF. For the CDR3, the DNA is TGTGCCAGCAGCTTGGCTAGCGGGAGGTTAACCGCGAACACCGGGGAGCTGTTTTTT.